The present entry profiles one T cell receptor beta chain with its context. V was trimmed by 4 bases and J by 4 bases, leaving 12 bases between them. Germline assignment: CDR1 SGHRS and CDR2 YFSETQ. The CDR3 sequence is 14 residues long. The sample is drawn from a study of blood T cell repertoires in COVID-19. Across the whole study: The United States, Italy and Spain supplied acute and convalescent COVID-19 samples. T cells, B-cell-depleted T cells, or PBMCs supplied cDNA or gDNA.

Methods used by the authors: Estimates of nucleated cell counts were drawn from the amplification of reference gene primers. TCRdb's table, derived via immunoSEQ multiplex PCR, lists solely in-frame clones and lacks some. V, J and clone size are taken as reported in that table, and D and trimming were inferred from the DNA itself. The sample includes about 340,000 clones, about 88% of them seen just once. Seattle patient enrollment occurred during active infection, with longitudinal follow-up thereafter. The sequenced sample consisted of peripheral blood. This TCR came from a woman aged 70 to 79 with COVID-19, enrolled during active disease. This chain uses TRBV5-1 with TRBJ1-3; possibly TRBD1 for D (6 bases). The CDR3 is CASSGGTLGNTIYF. CDR3 bases: TGCGCCAGCAGCGGTGGGACACTCGGAAACACCATATATTTT.